This T cell receptor beta chain was obtained from a study of regulatory T cells in long-lasting Graves disease. Documented time point: newly diagnosed GD, antithyroid drugs for less than 3 months. PBMCs provided the RNA from which the TCR library was made. The CDR3 has 12 residues. Per the germline V gene, CDR1 is SQVTM and CDR2 is ANQGSEA. Trimming took 4 bases from V and 6 from J, leaving 13 bases between them. Through Arm-PCR of CDR3 regions and iRepertoire HTBI primers, TCR beta libraries were built. TCRdb ran MiXCR on the multiplex PCR reads and lists one entry per CDR3 protein. The sample holds about 540,000 distinct CDR3 sequences; about 13% are singletons and the top ten take roughly 10%. This sample was also put to use in a study of T cells in Graves' hyperthyroidism and ophthalmopathy. That paper states: The study used the HTBI primer set for a first-round RT-PCR of the TCR CDR3.

The rearrangement uses TRBV29-1 and TRBJ2-7; D is perhaps TRBD1 (6 bases). The clonotype was recovered from a man aged 30 to 45 with Graves disease. This specimen consisted of peripheral blood mononuclear cells (PBMCs), obtained at new diagnosis, from a patient treated with antithyroid drugs. CDR3 nucleotide sequence: TGCAGCGTTGCAAACCAGGGGCCCGAGCAGTACTTC. Amino acids: CSVANQGPEQYF.